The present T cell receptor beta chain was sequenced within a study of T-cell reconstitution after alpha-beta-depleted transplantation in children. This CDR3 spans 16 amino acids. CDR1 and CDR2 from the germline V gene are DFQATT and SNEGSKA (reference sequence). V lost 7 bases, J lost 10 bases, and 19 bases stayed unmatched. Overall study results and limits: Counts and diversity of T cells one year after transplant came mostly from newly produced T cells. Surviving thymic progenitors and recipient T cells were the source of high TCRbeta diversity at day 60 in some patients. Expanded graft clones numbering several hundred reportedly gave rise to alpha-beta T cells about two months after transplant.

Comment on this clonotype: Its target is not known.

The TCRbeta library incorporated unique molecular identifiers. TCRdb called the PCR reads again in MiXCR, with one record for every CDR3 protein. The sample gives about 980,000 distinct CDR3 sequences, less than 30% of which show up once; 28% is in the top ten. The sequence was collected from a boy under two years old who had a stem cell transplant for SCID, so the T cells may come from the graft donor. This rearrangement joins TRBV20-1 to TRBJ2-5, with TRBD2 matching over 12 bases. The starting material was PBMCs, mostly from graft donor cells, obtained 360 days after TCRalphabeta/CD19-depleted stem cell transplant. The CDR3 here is CSVPPRLAGAGSSQYF. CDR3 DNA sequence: TGCAGTGTGCCTCCACGACTAGCGGGGGCCGGGAGCAGCCAGTACTTC.